Presented here are 24 T cell receptor beta chains from one specimen sequenced in a study of CD8+ T cells in alopecia areata. Sequencing used cDNA as its template, made by extracting RNA and reverse transcribing it. Using immunoSEQ multiplex PCR, the repertoire was profiled, and TCRdb retains in-frame clones only, with some absent. The sample carries roughly 65,000 clones, about half recorded once. The starting material was CD8+ T cells sorted from blood, obtained at week 0. All receptors come from a human donor with alopecia areata.

This clone was seen a few times. The chain recombines TRBV29-1 with TRBJ2-3, with D tentatively TRBD1 or TRBD2 (5 bases each). Germline V gene lookup returns CDR1 SQVTM and CDR2 ANQGSEA. The length of the CDR3 is 10 residues. V lost 7 bases and J lost 6, with 8 bases in between. CDR3 coding DNA: TGCAGCGCCGAGGGGGATACGCAGTATTTT. It translates to CSAEGDTQYF.

The chain employs TRBV29-1 and TRBJ2-7; TRBD1 agrees at 9 bases. CDR1 is SQVTM and CDR2 is ANQGSEA in the germline V gene. This CDR3 contains 13 residues. The ends lost 3 bases at V and 3 bases at J; junction bases unmatched: 3. The CDR3 region is CSVDMGQGYEQYF. Here the CDR3 DNA reads TGCAGCGTTGATATGGGACAGGGCTACGAGCAGTACTTC.

V is TRBV14 and J is TRBJ2-1, with D unclear. The length of the CDR3 is 14 residues. CDR1 is SGHDN and CDR2 is FVKESK in the germline V gene. V shed 4 bases and J shed 3 bases, with 10 bases lying between them. DNA of the CDR3: TGTGCCAGCAGCCTTGTCCCCCTCTACAATGAGCAGTTCTTC. Amino acids: CASSLVPLYNEQFF.

The chain has TRBV15 and TRBJ2-1; TRBD2 aligns across 13 bases. With 8 bases clipped from V and 0 bases from J, the junction kept 7 bases outside the gene matches. The CDR3 is 17 residues long. CDR1 and CDR2 (germline): LNHNV, YYDKDF (reference sequence). The CDR3 bases are TGTGCCACCTCGACTAGCGGGAGGCCCTTCTCCTACAATGAGCAGTTCTTC. It encodes CATSTSGRPFSYNEQFF.

The chain joins TRBV6-5 to TRBJ2-1; D is uncertain. The V gene lost 4 bases and the J gene lost 4 bases, with 8 bases spanning the gap. Germline lookup yields CDR1 MNHEY and CDR2 SVGAGI. The CDR3 totals 13 residues. DNA of the CDR3: TGTGCCAGCAGTTTAACTGAATACAATGAGCAGTTCTTC. Translating it yields CASSLTEYNEQFF.

This clone was seen only a few times. V and J are TRBV29-1 and TRBJ2-7; no firm D call. V was clipped by 6 bases and J by 2 bases, with 8 bases between them. CDR1 and CDR2 (germline): SQVTM, ANQGSEA. CDR3 length: 11 amino acids. CDR3 region: CSVLKAYEQYF. In DNA, the CDR3 is TGCAGCGTGCTCAAGGCCTACGAGCAGTACTTC.

The chain employs TRBV9 and TRBJ1-4; 10 bases align to TRBD1. Germline CDR1 is SGDLS and CDR2 is YYNGEE. This CDR3 has 16 amino acids. With V trimmed by 3 bases and J by 1 base, 3 bases remained unmatched. The CDR3 sequence: CASSARDRGTNEKLFF. The CDR3 DNA reads as TGTGCCAGCAGCGCCCGGGACAGGGGAACTAATGAAAAACTGTTTTTT.

This clone was counted between two and nine times. CDR3: CASSKKTTGPGDTQYF. DNA of the CDR3: TGCGCCAGCAGCAAAAAAACAACAGGGCCCGGAGATACGCAGTATTTT. The chain combines TRBV4-1 with TRBJ2-3; D might be TRBD1 (6 bases). The germline gives CDR1 MGHRA, CDR2 YSYEKL. The V and J ends lost 5 bases and 5 bases respectively, with 20 bases between them. There are 16 residues in the CDR3.

This clone was recorded once. This sequence joins TRBV6-4 and TRBJ2-1; D is unclear. This CDR3 contains 10 residues. Per germline, CDR1 MRHNA and CDR2 SNTAGT. Trimming stripped 8 bases from V and 3 bases from J, with 2 bases between. The CDR3 protein is CASRYNEQFF. CDR3 nucleotides: TGTGCCAGCCGCTACAATGAGCAGTTCTTC.

This clone was detected a few times. This chain uses TRBV9 with TRBJ2-3, with 12 positions matching TRBD2. The CDR3 loop spans 16 amino acids. V lost 2 bases, J lost 2 bases, and 3 bases stayed unmatched. The germline V gene encodes CDR1 SGDLS and CDR2 YYNGEE. The DNA for the CDR3 is TGTGCCAGCAGCGTTTCTAGCGGGAGGGACACAGATACGCAGTATTTT. This codes for CASSVSSGRDTDTQYF.

In this sample, this clone turned up a few times. The chain employs TRBV7-9 and TRBJ2-1, with D tentatively TRBD2 (5 bases). CDR1 is SEHNR and CDR2 is FQNEAQ in the germline V gene (reference sequence). Trimming shortened V by 2 bases and J by 4 bases, and 12 bases separated the two germline ends. CDR3 length equals 15 residues. The CDR3 DNA is TGTGCCAGCAGCTTACGTGTTAGCGATTACAATGAGCAGTTCTTC. This sequence encodes CASSLRVSDYNEQFF.

This clone showed up many times. The rearrangement uses TRBV19 and TRBJ1-4; D is unresolved. The germline V gene has CDR1 LNHDA and CDR2 SQIVND (reference sequence). The CDR3 extends over 17 amino acids. V was shortened by 3 bases and J by 0 bases, with 14 bases between the two germline ends. Here the CDR3 DNA reads TGTGCCAGTAGTATCATCTCGGCAGACGCAACTAATGAAAAACTGTTTTTT. Translating gives CASSIISADATNEKLFF.

The V call is TRBV29-1, the J call TRBJ2-7; D is perhaps TRBD1 (6 bases). CDR1 SQVTM and CDR2 ANQGSEA come from the germline V gene. With 4 bases removed from V and 6 bases from J, the gap between germline ends came to 19 bases. The length of the CDR3 is 14 residues. CDR3 DNA sequence: TGCAGCGTTGCCGACAGGTCTCGAGGGGTCGAGCAGTACTTC. It codes for CSVADRSRGVEQYF.

V and J are TRBV7-3 and TRBJ2-2; 7 nucleotides align to TRBD2. The CDR3 is 17 residues long. Per the germline V gene, CDR1 is SGHTA and CDR2 is FQGTGA. Unmatched junction bases numbered 13, after V lost 6 bases and J lost 3 bases. The CDR3 DNA reads TGTGCCAGCAGTCCACTAGGGAGGGTGGCGGACACCGGGGAGCTGTTTTTT. This translates into CASSPLGRVADTGELFF. Complete variable domain (other parts from reference TRBV7-3 and TRBJ2-2): GAGVSQTPSNKVTEKGKYVELRCDPISGHTALYWYRQSLGQGPEFLIYFQGTGAADDSGLPNDRFFAVRPEGSVSTLKIQRTERGDSAVYLCASSPLGRVADTGELFFGEGSRLTVL.

The gene calls are TRBV5-1 and TRBJ2-7, with D maybe TRBD2 (6 bases). Trimming left V 3 bases short and J 5 bases short, with 15 bases between. This CDR3 region has 14 residues. The germline CDR1 and CDR2 sequences are SGHRS and YFSETQ. The CDR3 DNA reads as TGCGCCAGCAGCTCCCTGACTAGTTCCGACGAGCAGTACTTC. It codes for CASSSLTSSDEQYF.

The CDR3 sequence: CATSRVQGREQYF. The CDR3, as DNA: TGTGCCACCAGCAGAGTTCAGGGTCGCGAGCAGTACTTC. The chain uses TRBV15 and TRBJ2-7, with D possibly being TRBD1 (5 bases). The CDR3 totals 13 residues. Germline V lookup: CDR1 LNHNV, CDR2 YYDKDF (reference sequence). V shed 1 base and J shed 6 bases, with 10 bases lying between them. The full variable domain, its missing parts supplied by reference TRBV15 and TRBJ2-7, is DAMVIQNPRYQVTQFGKPVTLSCSQTLNHNVMYWYQQKSSQAPKLLFHYYDKDFNNEADTPDNFQSRRPNTSFCFLDIRSPGLGDTAMYLCATSRVQGREQYFGPGTRLTVT.

V usage is TRBV7-9 and J usage is TRBJ1-5, with D unclear. Germline CDR1 is SEHNR and CDR2 is FQNEAQ (reference sequence). The CDR3 has 15 residues. V was clipped by 0 bases and J by 2 bases, with 8 bases between them. The CDR3 region has the DNA TGTGCCAGCAGCTTAGCAGGGTATGGCAATCAGCCCCAGCATTTT. It translates to CASSLAGYGNQPQHF.

The chain couples TRBV29-1 to TRBJ2-7; 9 nucleotides match TRBD2. Per the germline V gene, CDR1 is SQVTM and CDR2 is ANQGSEA. The length of the CDR3 is 14 residues. J gave up 4 bases and V 7 bases, and 11 bases lay outside the gene matches. The CDR3 is CSGLLAGVQYEQYF. CDR3 DNA sequence: TGCAGCGGCTTATTAGCGGGAGTACAATACGAGCAGTACTTC.

This clone has just a few counts. The chain couples TRBV6-5 to TRBJ1-1, with D maybe TRBD1 (5 bases). Looked up from germline, CDR1 is MNHEY and CDR2 is SVGAGI. Trimming pared 4 bases from V and 4 bases from J, leaving 16 bases between. The CDR3 covers 15 residues. The CDR3 sequence is CASSWDGKGSTEAFF. DNA of the CDR3: TGTGCCAGCAGTTGGGACGGCAAAGGGAGCACTGAAGCTTTCTTT.

This clone was seen more than once but under ten times. The chain joins TRBV4-1 to TRBJ2-7, with a tentative D call TRBD1 (5 bases). Germline V gene sequence: CDR1 MGHRA, CDR2 YSYEKL. This CDR3 is built from 14 residues. V shed 0 bases and J shed 3 bases, with 9 bases lying between them. The CDR3 bases are TGCGCCAGCAGCCAAGATCAAGGGGTCTACGAGCAGTACTTC. The encoded protein is CASSQDQGVYEQYF.

V is TRBV7-2 and J is TRBJ2-7, with 9 bases fitting TRBD2. The junction had 3 bases not matched to a gene; V was cut back by 4 bases and J by 5 bases. The CDR3 is 13 amino acids. Germline loops: CDR1 SGHTA, CDR2 FQGNSA. CDR3 in amino acids: CASSYGTSNEQYF. CDR3 in DNA: TGTGCCAGCAGCTACGGGACTAGCAACGAGCAGTACTTC.

This clone was seen a handful of times. The chain is built from TRBV30 and TRBJ2-2; D remains ambiguous. The germline V gene encodes CDR1 GTSNPN and CDR2 SVGIG (reference sequence). V was trimmed by 4 bases and J by 1 base, leaving 10 bases between them. This CDR3 contains 14 residues. DNA for the CDR3: TGTGCCTGGAAGCCCCCTCTGAACACCGGGGAGCTGTTTTTT. It encodes CAWKPPLNTGELFF.

V gene TRBV29-1 combines with J gene TRBJ2-5; D possibly matches TRBD1 or TRBD2 (5 bases each). Deletions cut 5 bases from V and 1 base from J, with 11 bases between. From germline, CDR1 is SQVTM and CDR2 ANQGSEA. This CDR3 region has 13 residues. The CDR3, as DNA: TGCAGCGTTTGGGACCGCATCCAAGAGACCCAGTACTTC. It specifies CSVWDRIQETQYF. The full variable domain, with the rest looked up from reference TRBV29-1 and TRBJ2-5, is SAVISQKPSRDICQRGTSLTIQCQVDSQVTMMFWYRQQPGQSLTLIATANQGSEATYESGFVIDKFPISRPNLTFSTLTVSNMSPEDSSIYLCSVWDRIQETQYFGPGTRLLVL.

This rearrangement joins TRBV6-5 to TRBJ2-1, with a possible D match to TRBD2 (6 bases). The CDR3 consists of 14 residues. With 10 bases removed from V and 6 bases from J, the gap between germline ends came to 19 bases. The germline V gene has CDR1 MNHEY and CDR2 SVGAGI. CDR3 protein: CATVAGGRSNEQFF. The CDR3 DNA reads as TGTGCCACAGTTGCCGGGGGACGTAGCAATGAGCAGTTCTTC.